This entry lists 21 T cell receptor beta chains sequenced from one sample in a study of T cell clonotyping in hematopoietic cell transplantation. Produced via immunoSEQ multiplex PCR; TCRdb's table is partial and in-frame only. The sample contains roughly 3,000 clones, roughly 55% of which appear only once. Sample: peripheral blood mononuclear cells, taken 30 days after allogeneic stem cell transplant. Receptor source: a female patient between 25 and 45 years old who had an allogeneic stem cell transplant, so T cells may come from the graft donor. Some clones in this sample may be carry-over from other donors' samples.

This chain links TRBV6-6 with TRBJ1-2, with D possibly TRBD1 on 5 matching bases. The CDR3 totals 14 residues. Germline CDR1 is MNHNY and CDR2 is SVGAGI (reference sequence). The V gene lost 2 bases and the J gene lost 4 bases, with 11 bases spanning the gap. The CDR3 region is CASSYVRGIYGYTF. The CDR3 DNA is TGTGCCAGCAGTTACGTTAGGGGTATCTATGGCTACACCTTC.

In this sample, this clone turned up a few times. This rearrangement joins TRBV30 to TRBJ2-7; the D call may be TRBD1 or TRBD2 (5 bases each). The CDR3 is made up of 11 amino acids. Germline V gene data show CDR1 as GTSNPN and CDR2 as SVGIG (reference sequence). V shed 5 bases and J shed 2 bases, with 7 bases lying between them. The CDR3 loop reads CAWVGAYEQYF. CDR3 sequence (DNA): TGTGCCTGGGTGGGGGCCTACGAGCAGTACTTC. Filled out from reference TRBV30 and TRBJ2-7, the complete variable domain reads SQTIHQWPATLVQPVGSPLSLECTVEGTSNPNLYWYRQAAGRGLQLLFYSVGIGQISSEVPQNLSASRPQDRQFILSSKKLLLSDSGFYLCAWVGAYEQYFGPGTRLTVT.

The CDR3 coding sequence is TGTGCCCCCTGTTCCCCTCTGGGCGCCGACTATGGCTACACCTTC. Translated: CAPCSPLGADYGYTF. The chain has TRBV6-6 and TRBJ1-2; D remains unclear. The CDR3 has 15 residues. Germline lookup yields CDR1 MNHNY and CDR2 SVGAGI (reference sequence). V was pared by 11 bases and J by 3 bases, with 22 bases between.

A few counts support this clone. CDR3 DNA: TGTGCCAGCAGTTTCCTACAGGGGAATGAGCAGTTCTTC. The encoded protein is CASSFLQGNEQFF. This rearrangement joins TRBV27 to TRBJ2-1; 7 bases map to TRBD1. The CDR3 length is 13 residues. J was trimmed by 7 bases and V by 3 bases; bases with no gene match: 3. Germline CDR1 reads MNHEY; CDR2 reads SMNVEV (reference sequence).

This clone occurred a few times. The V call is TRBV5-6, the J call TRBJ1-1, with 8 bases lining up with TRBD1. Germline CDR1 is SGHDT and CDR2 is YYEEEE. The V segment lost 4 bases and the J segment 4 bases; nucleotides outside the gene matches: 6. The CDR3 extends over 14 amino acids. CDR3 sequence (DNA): TGTGCCAGCAGCCCCGGGACAGGCGGCACTGAAGCTTTCTTT. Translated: CASSPGTGGTEAFF.

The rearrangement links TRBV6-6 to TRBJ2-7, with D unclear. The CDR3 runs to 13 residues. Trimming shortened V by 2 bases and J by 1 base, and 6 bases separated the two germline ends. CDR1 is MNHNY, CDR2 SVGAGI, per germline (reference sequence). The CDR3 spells CASSYGPSYEQYF. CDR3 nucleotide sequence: TGTGCCAGCAGTTACGGACCATCCTACGAGCAGTACTTC.

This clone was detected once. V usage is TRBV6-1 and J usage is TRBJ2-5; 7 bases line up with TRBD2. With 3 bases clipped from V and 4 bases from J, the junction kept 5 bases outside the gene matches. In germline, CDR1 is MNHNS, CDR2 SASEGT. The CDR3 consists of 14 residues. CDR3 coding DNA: TGTGCCAGCAGTGACGGCGGGGGATTAGAGACCCAGTACTTC. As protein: CASSDGGGLETQYF.

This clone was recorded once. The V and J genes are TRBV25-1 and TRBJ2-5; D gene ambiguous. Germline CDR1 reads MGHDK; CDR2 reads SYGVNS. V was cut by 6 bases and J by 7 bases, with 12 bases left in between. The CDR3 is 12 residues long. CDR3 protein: CASSDPVGTQYF. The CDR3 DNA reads TGTGCCAGCAGCGATCCAGTTGGGACCCAGTACTTC.

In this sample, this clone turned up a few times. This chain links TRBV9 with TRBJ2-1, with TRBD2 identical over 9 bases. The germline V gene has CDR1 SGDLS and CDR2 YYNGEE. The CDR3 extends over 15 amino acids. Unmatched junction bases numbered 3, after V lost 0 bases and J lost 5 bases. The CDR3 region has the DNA TGTGCCAGCAGCGTAGGGGCTAGCGGGGACAATGAGCAGTTCTTC. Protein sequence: CASSVGASGDNEQFF. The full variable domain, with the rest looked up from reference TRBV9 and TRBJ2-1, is DSGVTQTPKHLITATGQRVTLRCSPRSGDLSVYWYQQSLDQGLQFLIQYYNGEERAKGNILERFSAQQFPDLHSELNLSSLELGDSALYFCASSVGASGDNEQFFGPGTRLTVL.

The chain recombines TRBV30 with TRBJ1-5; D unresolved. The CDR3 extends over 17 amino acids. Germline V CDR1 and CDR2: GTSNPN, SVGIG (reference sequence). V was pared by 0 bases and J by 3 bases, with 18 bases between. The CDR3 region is CAWSVPIGSTLNQPQHF. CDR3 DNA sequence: TGTGCCTGGAGTGTACCCATCGGGAGTACCCTCAATCAGCCCCAGCATTTT.

DNA for the CDR3: TGCGCCAGCAGCCAAGATATTACGTACGAGCAGTACTTC. Encoded protein: CASSQDITYEQYF. The rearrangement joins TRBV4-1 to TRBJ2-7; no clear D. This CDR3 comprises 13 residues. Germline values: CDR1 MGHRA, CDR2 YSYEKL. V lost 0 bases to trimming and J lost 4 bases, with 7 bases between them.

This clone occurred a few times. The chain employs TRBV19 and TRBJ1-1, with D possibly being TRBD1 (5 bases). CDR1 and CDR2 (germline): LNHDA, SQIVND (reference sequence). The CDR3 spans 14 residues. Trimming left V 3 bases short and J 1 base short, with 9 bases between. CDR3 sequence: CASSMGRENTEAFF. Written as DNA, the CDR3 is TGTGCCAGTAGTATGGGACGGGAGAACACTGAAGCTTTCTTT.

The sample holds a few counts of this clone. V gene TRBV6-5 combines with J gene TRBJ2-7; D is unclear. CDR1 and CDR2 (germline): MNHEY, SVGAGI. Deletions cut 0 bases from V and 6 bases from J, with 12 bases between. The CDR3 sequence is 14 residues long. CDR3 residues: CASSYSQNYGEQYF. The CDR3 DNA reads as TGTGCCAGCAGTTACTCGCAAAATTACGGCGAGCAGTACTTC.

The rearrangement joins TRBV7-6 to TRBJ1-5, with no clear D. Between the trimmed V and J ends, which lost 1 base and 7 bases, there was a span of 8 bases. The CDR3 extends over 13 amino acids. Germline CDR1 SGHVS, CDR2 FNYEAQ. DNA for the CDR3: TGTGCCAGCAGCTTAGGTGGCGGGCAGCCCCAGCATTTT. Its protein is CASSLGGGQPQHF.

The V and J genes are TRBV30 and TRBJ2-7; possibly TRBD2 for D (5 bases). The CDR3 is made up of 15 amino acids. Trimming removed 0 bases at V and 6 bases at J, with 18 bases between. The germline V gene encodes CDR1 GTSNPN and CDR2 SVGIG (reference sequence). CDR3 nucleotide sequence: TGTGCCTGGAGTGTGAGGCGGGCTCAGGAAGGCGAGCAGTACTTC. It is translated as CAWSVRRAQEGEQYF.

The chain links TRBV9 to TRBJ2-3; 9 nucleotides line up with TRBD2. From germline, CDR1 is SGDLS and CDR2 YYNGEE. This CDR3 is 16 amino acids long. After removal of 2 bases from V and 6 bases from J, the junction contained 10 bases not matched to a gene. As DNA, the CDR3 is TGTGCCAGCAGCGTCCTCCGCGGAGCGGGGGGCGATACGCAGTATTTT. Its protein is CASSVLRGAGGDTQYF.

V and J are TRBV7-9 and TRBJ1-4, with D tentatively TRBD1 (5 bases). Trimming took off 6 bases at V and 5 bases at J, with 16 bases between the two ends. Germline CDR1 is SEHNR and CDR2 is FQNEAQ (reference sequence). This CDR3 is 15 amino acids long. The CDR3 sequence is CASSFTTGENEKLFF. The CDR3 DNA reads TGTGCCAGCAGTTTTACAACAGGTGAGAATGAAAAACTGTTTTTT.

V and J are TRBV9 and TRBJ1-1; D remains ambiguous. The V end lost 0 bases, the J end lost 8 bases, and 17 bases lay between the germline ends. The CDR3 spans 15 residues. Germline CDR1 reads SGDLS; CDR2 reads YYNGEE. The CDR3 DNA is TGTGCCAGCAGCGTAGCGTGGGGTTCAGCTGGAGAAGCTTTCTTT. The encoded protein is CASSVAWGSAGEAFF.

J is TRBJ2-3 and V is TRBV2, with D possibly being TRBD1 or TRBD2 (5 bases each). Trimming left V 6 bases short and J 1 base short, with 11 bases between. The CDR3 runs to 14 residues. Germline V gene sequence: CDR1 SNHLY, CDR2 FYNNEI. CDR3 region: CASRPWDGTDTQYF. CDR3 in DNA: TGTGCCAGCAGACCTTGGGACGGCACAGATACGCAGTATTTT.

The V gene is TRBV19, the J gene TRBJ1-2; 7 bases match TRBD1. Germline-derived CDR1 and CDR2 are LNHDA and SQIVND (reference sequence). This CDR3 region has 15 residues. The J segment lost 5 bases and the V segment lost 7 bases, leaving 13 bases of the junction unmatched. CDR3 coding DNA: TGTGCCAGTACCCCTGGACAGGATGACATATATGGCTACACCTTC. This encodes CASTPGQDDIYGYTF.

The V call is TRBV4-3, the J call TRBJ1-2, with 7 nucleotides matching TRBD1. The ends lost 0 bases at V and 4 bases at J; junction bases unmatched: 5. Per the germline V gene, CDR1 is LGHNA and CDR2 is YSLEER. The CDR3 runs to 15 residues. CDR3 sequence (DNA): TGCGCCAGCAGCCAAGATCAGGGGGGAGGCTATGGCTACACCTTC. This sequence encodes CASSQDQGGGYGYTF.